These 21 T cell receptor beta chains were sequenced from one sample in a study of blood T cell repertoires in COVID-19 (dated by TCRdb to the early 2020s). Library construction relied on the immunoSEQ multiplex PCR assay. TCRdb obtained this table from immuneACCESS and retained in-frame rearrangements with V and J assigned. These tables miss some clones; where compared with another copy, unresolved V genes account for less than half of the shortfall, and the remainder is unexplained. Present in this sample are approximately 140,000 clones, around 81% of which were seen just once. The ten largest clones add up to 10% to 15% of the sample. The sequenced material came from peripheral blood. All receptors derive from a man aged 60 to 69 with active or convalescent COVID-19.

This clone has just a few counts. The V gene is TRBV5-1, the J gene TRBJ1-6; TRBD1 aligns across 7 bases. The length of the CDR3 is 14 residues. The V gene end was trimmed by 3 bases and the J gene end by 7 bases; junction bases not matched to a gene: 4. The germline V gene has CDR1 SGHRS and CDR2 YFSETQ. The CDR3 protein is CASSSGQENSPLHF. In DNA form, the CDR3 reads TGCGCCAGCAGCTCCGGACAGGAGAATTCACCCCTCCACTTT.

The chain carries TRBV5-1 and TRBJ2-2, with 7 bases that match TRBD1. CDR3 size: 15 residues. From germline, CDR1 is SGHRS and CDR2 YFSETQ. The V and J ends lost 3 bases and 4 bases, in that order; junction bases with no gene match: 6. CDR3: CASSSTGAGTGELFF. The CDR3 DNA follows: TGCGCCAGCAGCTCTACAGGGGCCGGCACCGGGGAGCTGTTTTTT.

V and J are TRBV9 and TRBJ1-2, with 10 bases lining up with TRBD1. V dropped 4 bases and J dropped 6; count of bases not matched to a gene: 6. Germline-derived CDR1 and CDR2 are SGDLS and YYNGEE. The CDR3 runs 14 residues. The chain's CDR3 is CASSLRGTGDGYTF. The CDR3 DNA reads as TGTGCCAGCAGCCTAAGGGGGACAGGGGATGGCTACACCTTC.

The chain has TRBV19 and TRBJ1-2, with D hard to call. CDR3 size: 15 residues. Germline CDR1 reads LNHDA; CDR2 reads SQIVND (reference sequence). V was cut by 10 bases and J by 0 bases, with 18 bases left in between. The CDR3 sequence: CATTRSSYTNYGYTF. DNA of the CDR3: TGTGCCACCACTCGTAGCAGTTACACTAACTATGGCTACACCTTC.

The chain uses TRBV9 and TRBJ1-4; D is possibly TRBD1 (6 bases). The V end lost 4 bases, the J end lost 13 bases, and 14 bases lay between the germline ends. The CDR3 length is 12 residues. CDR1 and CDR2 from the germline V gene are SGDLS and YYNGEE. CDR3 sequence reads: CASSPTGKGLFF. CDR3 nucleotides: TGTGCCAGCAGCCCTACAGGGAAGGGACTGTTTTTT.

This chain connects TRBV28 to TRBJ1-2; no firm D call. CDR3 size: 14 residues. Germline loops: CDR1 MDHEN, CDR2 SYDVKM. Trimming removed 4 bases at V and 5 bases at J, with 14 bases between. CDR3 sequence (DNA): TGTGCCAGCAGTTATGGAAACGGGGAATATGGCTACACCTTC. It codes for CASSYGNGEYGYTF.

V and J are TRBV19 and TRBJ2-2; possible D gene TRBD2, 6 bases. The CDR3 extends over 16 amino acids. V lost 5 bases, J lost 4 bases, and 17 bases lay in between. Germline V lookup: CDR1 LNHDA, CDR2 SQIVND (reference sequence). The chain's CDR3 is CASSPTPGVATGELFF. DNA of the CDR3: TGTGCCAGTAGTCCTACCCCGGGAGTAGCCACCGGGGAGCTGTTTTTT.

This chain links TRBV4-3 with TRBJ2-1; D is undetermined. V was clipped by 0 bases and J by 0 bases, with 9 bases between them. Germline CDR1 LGHNA, CDR2 YSLEER. The length of the CDR3 is 16 residues. The CDR3 DNA reads as TGCGCCAGCAGCCAAGATGAACCGAGCTCCTACAATGAGCAGTTCTTC. Its translation: CASSQDEPSSYNEQFF.

The genes are TRBV7-2 and TRBJ2-2; D possibly corresponds to TRBD2 (7 bases). CDR1 and CDR2 from the germline V gene are SGHTA and FQGNSA. This CDR3 contains 15 residues. V was cut by 5 bases and J by 4 bases, with 14 bases left in between. The CDR3: CASSIRGGSTGELFF. Written as DNA, the CDR3 is TGTGCCAGCAGCATAAGGGGGGGTTCCACCGGGGAGCTGTTTTTT. Full variable domain (remainder filled in from reference TRBV7-2 and TRBJ2-2): GAGVSQSPSNKVTEKGKDVELRCDPISGHTALYWYRQSLGQGLEFLIYFQGNSAPDKSGLPSDRFSAERTGGSVSTLTIQRTQQEDSAVYLCASSIRGGSTGELFFGEGSRLTVL.

This clone was detected many times. This sequence joins TRBV7-8 and TRBJ2-2; D uncertain. V was trimmed by 5 bases and J by 0 bases, leaving 10 bases between them. The CDR3 has 15 residues. The germline CDR1 and CDR2 sequences are SGHVS and FQNEAQ. The CDR3 coding sequence is TGTGCCAGCAGCCCGCGGCGGCCGAACACCGGGGAGCTGTTTTTT. Its translation is CASSPRRPNTGELFF.

The chain is built from TRBV4-3 and TRBJ2-3; TRBD2 agrees at 8 bases. V shed 0 bases and J 7 bases; nucleotides not matched to a gene: 15. The germline V gene encodes CDR1 LGHNA and CDR2 YSLEER. CDR3 length equals 18 residues. In DNA form, the CDR3 reads TGCGCCAGCAGCCAAGATCTGGTAACGGGAGGGGGGATTCATACGCAGTATTTT. It encodes CASSQDLVTGGGIHTQYF.

This clone has more than one count but fewer than ten. V usage is TRBV7-2 and J usage is TRBJ1-1; D perhaps matches TRBD1 (5 bases). CDR1 and CDR2 from the germline V gene are SGHTA and FQGNSA. This CDR3 spans 13 amino acids. Between the trimmed V and J ends, which lost 1 base and 7 bases, there was a span of 10 bases. DNA for the CDR3: TGTGCCAGCAGCTTAGGGCGTCAGGGTGAAGCTTTCTTT. Translation: CASSLGRQGEAFF.

There are a few counts of this clone. This chain connects TRBV7-8 to TRBJ2-1, with 7 bases lining up with TRBD2. This CDR3 has 16 residues. Germline V gene lookup returns CDR1 SGHVS and CDR2 FQNEAQ. V was clipped by 1 base and J by 5 bases; unmatched bases: 8. In DNA form, the CDR3 reads TGTGCCAGCAGCTTAGTGGTACCTAGCGGTAACAATGAGCAGTTCTTC. Translation: CASSLVVPSGNNEQFF.

This clone was detected a few times. The rearrangement uses TRBV20-1 and TRBJ2-5; D uncertain. CDR1 and CDR2 from the germline V gene are DFQATT and SNEGSKA (reference sequence). This CDR3 spans 12 amino acids. The ends were cut back, 3 bases at V and 2 bases at J, with 7 bases in the middle. The CDR3 coding sequence is TGCAGTGCTAGTGTTCTTCAAGAGACCCAGTACTTC. Protein sequence: CSASVLQETQYF.

This chain connects TRBV12-3 or TRBV12-4 to TRBJ1-5; D remains ambiguous. The CDR3 has 13 residues. Trimming stripped 8 bases from V and 7 bases from J, with 15 bases between. CDR3 in DNA: TGTGCCAGCTTAGCATCCCCACGGCAGCCCCAGCATTTT. The encoded protein is CASLASPRQPQHF.

The chain combines TRBV12-3 or TRBV12-4 with TRBJ1-5; D not certain. V was trimmed by 5 bases and J by 7 bases, leaving 12 bases between them. There are 13 residues in the CDR3. DNA for the CDR3: TGTGCCAGCAGTCCCAGTGCTCAGCAGCCCCAGCATTTT. This translates into CASSPSAQQPQHF.

V is TRBV12-3 or TRBV12-4 and J is TRBJ2-1; tentative D call: TRBD2 (5 bases). CDR3 length equals 13 residues. Trimming left V 6 bases short and J 7 bases short, with 13 bases between. The DNA of the CDR3 is TGTGCCAGCAGCCCGGACTCGCTAAATGAGCAGTTCTTC. Amino acid sequence: CASSPDSLNEQFF.

The chain employs TRBV9 and TRBJ1-1, with 9 bases aligning to TRBD1. CDR3 length: 13 residues. Trimming cost V 3 bases and J 6 bases; bases outside gene matches: 3. Germline values: CDR1 SGDLS, CDR2 YYNGEE. For the CDR3, the DNA is TGTGCCAGCAGCGAACAGGGGGCAGCTGAAGCTTTCTTT. This gives the protein CASSEQGAAEAFF.

The V gene is TRBV18, the J gene TRBJ1-1, with TRBD1 identical over 8 bases. CDR1 and CDR2 from the germline V gene are KGHSH and LQKENI. Losses at the gene ends were 4 bases for V and 0 bases for J; bases not matched to a gene: 7. This CDR3 is built from 16 residues. DNA of the CDR3: TGTGCCAGCTCACTCGGACAGGGAAGATTGAACACTGAAGCTTTCTTT. Its protein is CASSLGQGRLNTEAFF. The variable domain in full, completed from reference TRBV18 and TRBJ1-1, reads NAGVMQNPRHLVRRRGQEARLRCSPMKGHSHVYWYRQLPEEGLKFMVYLQKENIIDESGMPKERFSAEFPKEGPSILRIQQVVRGDSAAYFCASSLGQGRLNTEAFFGQGTRLTVV.

This clone was picked up a small number of times. This chain joins TRBV5-4 and TRBJ2-1, with D uncertain. The CDR3 runs 13 residues. The germline CDR1 and CDR2 sequences are SGHNT and YYREEE (reference sequence). The germline V and J ends were trimmed by 1 base and 9 bases, with 11 bases remaining between them. The CDR3 protein is CASSLLGFGEQFF. CDR3 sequence (DNA): TGTGCCAGCAGCTTGCTGGGCTTCGGTGAGCAGTTCTTC. Looking up the rest from reference TRBV5-4 and TRBJ2-1 gives the full variable domain: ETGVTQSPTHLIKTRGQQVTLRCSSQSGHNTVSWYQQALGQGPQFIFQYYREEENGRGNFPPRFSGLQFPNYSSELNVNALELDDSALYLCASSLLGFGEQFFGPGTRLTVL.

This clone came up once. The chain links TRBV7-2 to TRBJ1-6; 8 positions agree with TRBD1. This CDR3 comprises 16 residues. Germline V lookup: CDR1 SGHTA, CDR2 FQGNSA. J lost 4 bases, V lost 6 bases, and 8 bases had no gene match. The CDR3 spells CASSSGTGDYNSPLHF. In DNA form, the CDR3 reads TGTGCCAGCAGTTCCGGGACAGGAGATTATAATTCACCCCTCCACTTT.